This is a list of T cell receptor beta chains from one sample in a study of radiation and T cells in renal cell carcinoma. Method: immunoSEQ multiplex PCR; TCRdb's copy keeps in-frame clones and lacks some. Of roughly 170,000 clones in the sample, approximately 90% were seen once. This sample comprised blood, obtained from a patient whose treatment included radiotherapy and nephrectomy. The receptor source for this set is a woman between 50 and 59 years old with renal cell carcinoma. CDR3s include the opening cysteine and the closing phenylalanine or tryptophan. The D gene is left open where the match is weak. For some rows the clone size is stated as once, few or many, or as a class when expanded; others skip it.

d_gene | j_gene | v_gene | abundance | CDR3nt | CDR3aa
NA | TRBJ2-1 | TRBV6-6 | NA | TGTGCCAGTAACGAGGACTCTGCGGGGTTTTATGAGCAGTTCTTC | CASNEDSAGFYEQFF
TRBD1 | TRBJ1-2 | TRBV6-1 | NA | TGTGCCAGCAGTGGGTCCGGGACAGTAAGGGGCTATGGCTACACCTTC | CASSGSGTVRGYGYTF
NA | TRBJ2-7 | TRBV30 | once | TGTGCCTGGAGATATGGCAGATACGAGCAGTACTTC | CAWRYGRYEQYF
NA | TRBJ1-5 | TRBV28 | NA | TGTGCCAGCAGTTTATCAGTTAGCAATCAGCCCCAGCATTTT | CASSLSVSNQPQHF
TRBD2 | TRBJ2-3 | TRBV6-6 | NA | TGTGCCAGCAATCCTAGCGGGGGGAACACAGATACGCAGTATTTT | CASNPSGGNTDTQYF
NA | TRBJ1-1 | TRBV6-5 | NA | TGTGCCAGCGGCCCCAGGGAAGGTGCCACTGAAGCTTTCTTT | CASGPREGATEAFF
NA | TRBJ1-5 | TRBV15 | NA | TGTGCCACCAGCAGTGCTAACGCTCAGCCCCAGCATTTT | CATSSANAQPQHF
NA | TRBJ1-1 | TRBV15 | NA | TGTGCCACCAGCGGGGGACAAGGATCCGACACTGAAGCTTTCTTT | CATSGGQGSDTEAFF
NA | TRBJ1-6 | TRBV5-4 | NA | TGTGCCAGCAGCTTGGTCGGGGACGATTCACCCCTCCACTTT | CASSLVGDDSPLHF
NA | TRBJ1-2 | TRBV10-3 | NA | TGTGCCATCAGTGCTGAGGGGTACGGCTACACCTTC | CAISAEGYGYTF
NA | TRBJ1-4 | TRBV4-3 | once | TGCGCCAGCAGCCAACACAGCGACACTAATGAAAAACTGTTTTTT | CASSQHSDTNEKLFF
NA | TRBJ1-1 | TRBV23-1 | NA | TGCGCCAGCAGTGAAGGACACCCGAATTTGAACACTGAAGCTTTCTTT | CASSEGHPNLNTEAFF
NA | TRBJ1-3 | TRBV4-2 | once | TGTGCCAGCAGCCAAGTGCTCCACCCGGAATCGCCTGGAAACACCATATATTTT | CASSQVLHPESPGNTIYF
TRBD1 | TRBJ1-1 | TRBV6-1 | NA | TGTGCCAGCGACAGGGTAAGAGCAGAAACTGAAGCTTTCTTT | CASDRVRAETEAFF
NA | TRBJ1-1 | TRBV5-4 | NA | TGTGCCAGCAGAAAGACAGGCCTAGGCGCTGAAGCTTTCTTT | CASRKTGLGAEAFF
NA | TRBJ1-6 | TRBV5-6 | NA | TGTGCCAGCAGCTGGGGCGGGGGAGGCTCCTATAATTCACCCCTCCACTTT | CASSWGGGGSYNSPLHF
NA | TRBJ1-3 | TRBV6-5 | NA | TGTGCCAGCAGTGTTGGTCTTTTT | CASSVGLF
TRBD1 | TRBJ2-7 | TRBV6-1 | NA | TGTGCCAGTTGGACAGGCGTCTACGAGCAGTACTTC | CASWTGVYEQYF
NA | TRBJ1-1 | TRBV5-4 | once | TGTGCCAGCAGCTTACAGGGTCGGAACACTGAAGCTTTCTTT | CASSLQGRNTEAFF
NA | TRBJ1-2 | TRBV2 | NA | TGTGCCAGCAGAACAGACAGTAACTATGGCTACACCTTC | CASRTDSNYGYTF
NA | TRBJ2-2 | TRBV7-3 | NA | TGTGCCAGCAGCTTAAGTGGAGGGAACACCGGGGAGCTGTTTTTT | CASSLSGGNTGELFF
TRBD1 | TRBJ1-4 | TRBV15 | NA | TGTGCCACCAGCAGAGGTACCGGGACAGGCTATGAAAAACTGTTTTTT | CATSRGTGTGYEKLFF
NA | TRBJ1-5 | TRBV6-5 | NA | TGTGCCAGCAGACGACGCCAGGGGTTTCAGCCCCAGCATTTT | CASRRRQGFQPQHF
NA | TRBJ1-5 | TRBV19 | NA | TGTGCCAGTAGTATTAGTGGGGACCGGCAGCCCCAGCATTTT | CASSISGDRQPQHF
NA | TRBJ1-5 | TRBV6-6 | NA | TGTGCCAGCAGTTCCTCCCGCAATCAGCCCCAGCATTTT | CASSSSRNQPQHF
NA | TRBJ1-5 | TRBV4-2 | NA | TGTGCCAGCAGCCAAGATCTAAGGGATAGCAATCAGCCCCAGCATTTT | CASSQDLRDSNQPQHF
NA | TRBJ1-5 | TRBV6-5 | NA | TGTGCCAGCAGTTCTAGACAGGCCTATAGCAATCAGCCCCAGCATTTT | CASSSRQAYSNQPQHF
NA | TRBJ1-2 | TRBV6-6 | NA | TGTGCCAGCAGCGAGACAGGTTTTAGCTATGGCTACACCTTC | CASSETGFSYGYTF
NA | TRBJ2-1 | TRBV2 | NA | TGTGCCAGCAGTGGGGGATCCCTTGGGAATGAGCAGTTCTTC | CASSGGSLGNEQFF
NA | TRBJ2-2 | TRBV5-1 | NA | TGCGCCAGCAGCAGCCTGCTGGGGGACGGGGAGCTGTTTTTT | CASSSLLGDGELFF
NA | TRBJ2-7 | TRBV18 | NA | TGTGCCAGCTCACCGGGAAGAAGCTCCTACGAGCAGTACTTC | CASSPGRSSYEQYF
NA | TRBJ2-7 | TRBV20-1 | NA | TGCAGTGCCTCGATGAAGTCCGAGCAGTACTTC | CSASMKSEQYF
NA | TRBJ2-5 | TRBV6-5 | NA | TGTGCCAGCAGTTGGGGGGCCGGTGGGGAGACCCAGTACTTC | CASSWGAGGETQYF
NA | TRBJ2-3 | TRBV10-3 | NA | TGTGCCATCAGTGAGTGGGGGCTCCCCACAGATACGCAGTATTTT | CAISEWGLPTDTQYF
NA | TRBJ1-2 | TRBV6-1 | NA | TGTGCCAGCAGTGAATTGGGTCTGAAAGGCTACACCTTC | CASSELGLKGYTF
TRBD1 | TRBJ2-5 | TRBV6-6 | NA | TGTGCCAGCAGTCTGGACAGGACCGTCCAAGAGACCCAGTACTTC | CASSLDRTVQETQYF
NA | TRBJ1-1 | TRBV5-8 | few | TGTGCCAGCAGGAGACAACGGATGAACACTGAAGCTTTCTTT | CASRRQRMNTEAFF
TRBD1 | TRBJ2-3 | TRBV10-3 | NA | TGTGCCATCAGTGAATCGAAGGGGGCGGATACGCAGTATTTT | CAISESKGADTQYF
NA | TRBJ2-1 | TRBV7-2 | NA | TGTGCCAGCAGCTTAGGGACTGCTGAGCAGTTCTTC | CASSLGTAEQFF
NA | TRBJ2-5 | TRBV5-4 | NA | TGTGCCAGCAGCGTCCGGGACTTACAAGAGACCCAGTACTTC | CASSVRDLQETQYF
TRBD1 | TRBJ1-6 | TRBV7-2 | few | TGTGCCAGCAGCGCCGGTACAGGGGTTAATTCACCCCTCCACTTT | CASSAGTGVNSPLHF
NA | TRBJ1-2 | TRBV6-6 | NA | TGTGCCAGCACAGGGGAGGGCTATGGCTACACCTTC | CASTGEGYGYTF
TRBD2 | TRBJ2-2 | TRBV18 | once | TGTGCCAGCTCAGTTGCCGGGACTAGAAAAACCGGGGAGCTGTTTTTT | CASSVAGTRKTGELFF
NA | TRBJ1-3 | TRBV5-8 | once | TGTGCCAGCAGCTTGCTCGAGGGAAACACCATATATTTT | CASSLLEGNTIYF
NA | TRBJ2-5 | TRBV11-2 | NA | TGTGCCAGCAGCTTAGGGGGGACGGGGTGGGAGACCCAGTACTTC | CASSLGGTGWETQYF
TRBD2 | TRBJ2-3 | TRBV7-2 | NA | TGTGCCAGCACCCGACTAGCGGGGGTGCGCACAGATACGCAGTATTTT | CASTRLAGVRTDTQYF
TRBD2 | TRBJ2-1 | TRBV5-5 | NA | TGTGCCAGCAGCGAGGGACTAGCGGGAGAGTATGAGCAGTTCTTC | CASSEGLAGEYEQFF
TRBD1 | TRBJ2-5 | TRBV5-1 | NA | TGCGCCAGCCTCGGACAGGGGCAAGAGACCCAGTACTTC | CASLGQGQETQYF
NA | TRBJ1-2 | TRBV18 | NA | TGTGCCAGCTCACCTTCGGGACGTTACTATGGCTACACCTTC | CASSPSGRYYGYTF
NA | TRBJ1-6 | TRBV5-5 | NA | TGTGCCAGCAGCGCGGACCCGGGCGGATCACCCCTCCACTTT | CASSADPGGSPLHF